This T cell receptor beta chain was observed in a study of T cells in Graves' hyperthyroidism and ophthalmopathy. Germline trimming cut 2 bases from V and 5 bases from J; bases unmatched to any gene: 8. Germline values: CDR1 SGHRS, CDR2 YFSETQ. The CDR3 length is 15 residues. This clonotype showed up many times. RNA transcripts provided the source from which TCR beta CDR3 regions were amplified. Researchers ran a first-round RT-PCR on the TCR CDR3 using the HTBI primer set. TCRdb recomputed calls from the multiplex PCR reads with MiXCR, one row per CDR3 protein. The sample lists about 590,000 distinct CDR3 sequences; approximately 15% were seen once.

The chain recombines TRBV5-1 with TRBJ2-5, with TRBD1 matching 8 bases. This receptor was taken from a woman in her late teens or twenties with Graves' ophthalmopathy. Specimen: blood. The CDR3 DNA reads TGCGCCAGCAGCTTCCAACAGGGGGGAGAGGAGACCCAGTACTTC. Translating gives CASSFQQGGEETQYF.